This T cell receptor beta chain was retrieved from a study of T cell repertoires in cytomegalovirus infection. Background on the study: Shared public TCR beta signatures pointed to both CMV infection and a matching HLA type. Whole-study findings and limits: What dominated the ex vivo response were HLA-C-restricted CMV-specific TCR beta clonotypes.

CDR1 and CDR2 (germline): DFQATT, SNEGSKA (reference sequence). The length of the CDR3 is 15 residues. The V and J ends lost 2 bases and 0 bases respectively, with 11 bases between them. TCRdb re-derived calls from the reads in MiXCR, one entry per CDR3 protein. Among approximately 500,000 distinct CDR3 sequences, approximately 15% were seen once, and the ten largest hold roughly 25%. Of note for this clonotype: The antigen is unknown.

This TCR was sampled from a human donor in good health (CMV status not recorded). Some clones in this sample may be carry-over from other donors' samples. V usage is TRBV20-1 and J usage is TRBJ1-3; D may be TRBD1 (5 bases). Sequenced input: CD8+ T cells from PBMCs. CDR3 nucleotides: TGCAGTGCTAGAAGTAGGACACTCTCTGGAAACACCATATATTTT. The encoded protein is CSARSRTLSGNTIYF.